This T cell receptor (beta chain) came from a study of CD8 T cells in Susac syndrome. Overall study results and limits: The study admitted that it had a relatively small number of individuals in its TCR sequencing and HLA analysis.

The T cells that were sequenced for TCR beta were CD8+ and CD4+ cells from blood. TEMRA cells were FACS-enriched, with CD8+ and CD4+ T cells isolated negatively. RNA, at 0.5 to 1 ug, was reverse transcribed with random hexamers. Amplification of TCR beta CDR3 used immunoSEQ multiplex PCR across 54 Vbeta and 13 Jbeta. TCRdb re-called the immunoSEQ multiplex PCR reads through MiXCR, storing one row per CDR3 protein. The table lists under 85,000 distinct CDR3 sequences, approximately 94% of them singletons. About this clonotype itself: Its antigen is still unknown.

The sequencing input was CD8+ T cells from PBMCs. This TCR was recovered from a human donor with multiple sclerosis.

CDR3 bases: TGTGCCAGCAGTCCCTCAGGTTCACCCCTCCACTTT. This gives the protein CASSPSGSPLHF. The V and J genes are TRBV25-1 and TRBJ1-6; D is unresolved. The V and J ends lost 5 bases and 9 bases respectively, with 8 bases between them. CDR3 length equals 12 residues. CDR1 MGHDK and CDR2 SYGVNS come from the germline V gene.